Below, 10 T cell receptor beta chains from the same sample are listed, as sequenced in a study of cytomegalovirus exposure and HLA in healthy donors. In the PCR, 60 Vbeta and 13 Jbeta primers were used. Using immunoSEQ multiplex PCR, the repertoire was profiled, and TCRdb retains in-frame clones only, with some absent. The repertoire holds around 210,000 clones, with approximately 79% as singletons. The specimen sequenced was PBMCs. All receptors derive from a man aged 45-65 years in good health and CMV-seronegative.

This chain links TRBV4-1 with TRBJ1-2; 7 bases are shared with TRBD1. Germline V gives CDR1 MGHRA, CDR2 YSYEKL. This CDR3 has 15 amino acids. With 0 bases clipped from V and 2 bases from J, the junction kept 3 bases outside the gene matches. CDR3 DNA: TGCGCCAGCAGCCAAGAGGGACAGACAAACTATGGCTACACCTTC. Translated: CASSQEGQTNYGYTF.

A note on this clone: Its ends do not fully match the called genes, so a read error is possible. V is TRBV28 and J is TRBJ1-5, with 7 bases aligning to TRBD1. CDR3 length: 17 amino acids. Germline-derived CDR1 and CDR2 are MDHEN and SYDVKM. CDR3 region: CANSFKDRFLPNQPQHF. The CDR3 DNA reads TGTGCCAACAGTTTCAAGGACAGGTTCCTTCCCAATCAGCCCCAGCATTTT.

This rearrangement joins TRBV7-9 to TRBJ1-2; TRBD1 aligns across 7 bases. The germline gives CDR1 SEHNR, CDR2 FQNEAQ (reference sequence). The CDR3 extends over 14 amino acids. J was trimmed by 4 bases and V by 5 bases; bases with no gene match: 7. CDR3 coding DNA: TGTGCCAGCAGCCGAACAGGGGACAGCTATGGCTACACCTTC. Its translation is CASSRTGDSYGYTF.

The chain joins TRBV29-1 to TRBJ2-7; D unresolved. The CDR3 sequence is 12 residues long. V lost 3 bases to trimming and J lost 6 bases, with 12 bases between them. In germline, CDR1 is SQVTM, CDR2 ANQGSEA. DNA of the CDR3: TGCAGCGTTGAGGTCGTCCCCGGCGAGCAGTACTTC. This translates into CSVEVVPGEQYF.

The chain links TRBV19 to TRBJ1-1, with 7 nucleotides matching TRBD1. CDR3 size: 13 residues. V shed 3 bases and J 7 bases; nucleotides not matched to a gene: 5. Germline loops: CDR1 LNHDA, CDR2 SQIVND (reference sequence). CDR3: CASSILSGGEAFF. CDR3 bases: TGTGCCAGTAGTATTTTATCAGGGGGTGAAGCTTTCTTT.

The chain uses TRBV11-3 and TRBJ2-5; D not certain. The DNA end is a closer match to TRBJ2-7, so the J assignment may be wrong. CDR3 size: 12 residues. CDR1 SGHNT and CDR2 YENEEA come from the germline V gene. The CDR3 region has the DNA TGTGCCAGCAGTCGGAGTCTCGGCGAGCAGTACTTC. Its protein is CASSRSLGEQYF.

The chain uses TRBV27 and TRBJ2-1; possible D gene TRBD2, 5 bases. Germline V gene sequence: CDR1 MNHEY, CDR2 SMNVEV (reference sequence). The V end was cut by 3 bases, the J end by 5 bases, with 17 bases between. The CDR3 has 16 residues. The CDR3 region is CASSFLAPKIDNEQFF. In DNA form, the CDR3 reads TGTGCCAGCAGTTTTCTAGCCCCGAAAATCGACAATGAGCAGTTCTTC.

The V gene is TRBV28, the J gene TRBJ1-4; TRBD1 aligns across 8 bases. The CDR3 loop spans 15 amino acids. The ends lost 2 bases at V and 7 bases at J; junction bases unmatched: 6. CDR1 is MDHEN, CDR2 SYDVKM, per germline. CDR3 residues: CASSLAGTGGEKLFF. In DNA form, the CDR3 reads TGTGCCAGCAGTTTAGCTGGGACAGGAGGTGAAAAACTGTTTTTT.

CDR3: CASSDGTGSRNEQFF. CDR3 coding DNA: TGTGCCAGCAGTGACGGGACAGGGAGTCGGAATGAGCAGTTCTTC. The gene calls are TRBV27 and TRBJ2-1; 9 bases are shared with TRBD1. The CDR3 extends over 15 amino acids. Germline trimming cut 5 bases from V and 7 bases from J; bases unmatched to any gene: 9. Looked up from germline, CDR1 is MNHEY and CDR2 is SMNVEV (reference sequence).

The CDR3 nucleotides are TGTGCCAGCAGCTTAGCATGGGGTAGCGGGCAAGAGACCCAGTACTTC. Protein product: CASSLAWGSGQETQYF. This rearrangement joins TRBV11-2 to TRBJ2-5; 7 positions agree with TRBD2. CDR1 is SGHAT and CDR2 is FQNNGV in the germline V gene. The CDR3 is 16 amino acids. V was clipped by 1 base and J by 2 bases; unmatched bases: 7.